The entry below gives a single T cell receptor (beta chain) sequence along with its context. Its cognate antigen is unknown. Trimming stripped 6 bases from V and 5 bases from J, with 20 bases between. The CDR3 has 15 residues. Germline lookup yields CDR1 SGHNT and CDR2 YYREEE (reference sequence). This specimen belongs to a study of cytomegalovirus exposure and HLA in healthy donors. Primers for the PCR totalled 60 Vbeta and 13 Jbeta. Using immunoSEQ multiplex PCR, the repertoire was profiled, and TCRdb retains in-frame clones only, with some absent. The repertoire holds 150,000 to 200,000 clones, with 75% as singletons. Study outcomes and limitations: Whilst most TCR sequences proved rare, a subset of public TCRs occurred across many donors.

Sequences were obtained from PBMCs. The rearrangement links TRBV5-4 to TRBJ2-5, with a weak D call TRBD2 (7 bases). This receptor was identified in a male donor in good health and CMV-seronegative. Here the CDR3 reads CASTGEGGARETQYF. CDR3 DNA sequence: TGTGCCAGCACTGGAGAGGGGGGGGCGCGGGAGACCCAGTACTTC.